One sample yielded the 16 T cell receptor beta chains listed below, sequenced in a study of high-grade serous ovarian cancer treatment subgroups. The method was immunoSEQ multiplex PCR; TCRdb's version includes in-frame clones alone and lacks a portion of them. The data contain 35,000 to 45,000 clones, about four fifths of them singletons. The tumor samples were collected prior to definitive surgery or chemotherapy. Sequenced material: tumor tissue. These TCRs come from a human donor with high-grade serous ovarian cancer.

The chain recombines TRBV27 with TRBJ2-1; 7 nucleotides match TRBD2. CDR3 length: 14 residues. CDR1 and CDR2 (germline): MNHEY, SMNVEV (reference sequence). Unmatched junction bases numbered 9, after V lost 7 bases and J lost 6 bases. CDR3 DNA: TGTGCCAGCACCCCAGCGGGAAGGATCAATGAGCAGTTCTTC. Protein sequence: CASTPAGRINEQFF.

This rearrangement joins TRBV6-6 to TRBJ2-7, with unresolved D. The CDR3 consists of 13 residues. V lost 6 bases, J lost 2 bases, and 11 bases lay in between. Germline V gene lookup returns CDR1 MNHNY and CDR2 SVGAGI (reference sequence). CDR3 protein: CASRGPGAYEQYF. CDR3 nucleotide sequence: TGTGCCAGCAGAGGCCCCGGAGCCTACGAGCAGTACTTC.

The genes are TRBV19 and TRBJ1-5; unclear D gene. Trimming removed 5 bases from V and 3 bases from J, with 23 bases in between. The CDR3 contains 18 residues. Germline loops: CDR1 LNHDA, CDR2 SQIVND (reference sequence). The CDR3 sequence: CASSGSPQASGFNQPQHF. CDR3 DNA sequence: TGTGCCAGTAGTGGGTCCCCCCAGGCCTCGGGATTCAATCAGCCCCAGCATTTT.

J is TRBJ1-2 and V is TRBV28, with 8 bases lining up with TRBD1. V shed 4 bases, J shed 4 bases, and the junction held 8 bases outside the gene matches. In germline, CDR1 is MDHEN, CDR2 SYDVKM. This CDR3 has 15 amino acids. DNA for the CDR3: TGTGCCAGCAGTTCCCAGGGGGCGGGGGGCTATGGCTACACCTTC. Residues: CASSSQGAGGYGYTF.

The V and J genes are TRBV4-3 and TRBJ2-1, with unresolved D. Germline loops: CDR1 LGHNA, CDR2 YSLEER. The CDR3 length is 13 residues. V was clipped by 0 bases and J by 10 bases, with 10 bases between them. The CDR3 sequence is CASSQDEPQEQFF. DNA of the CDR3: TGCGCCAGCAGCCAAGACGAGCCCCAGGAGCAGTTCTTC.

Remarks on this clone: A read error may produce the germline difference seen at one junction end. The chain joins TRBV7-2 to TRBJ2-5; TRBD1 matches at 12 bases. This CDR3 region has 16 residues. The germline V gene has CDR1 SGHTA and CDR2 FQGNSA. The CDR3 nucleotides are TGTGCCAGCATCTTAAGCCGGGACAGGGGGCGAGAGACCCAGTACTTC. This encodes CASILSRDRGRETQYF.

The rearrangement uses TRBV7-2 and TRBJ1-5; D is undetermined. The CDR3 has 11 amino acids. Germline values: CDR1 SGHTA, CDR2 FQGNSA. V dropped 5 bases and J dropped 9 bases, with 8 bases sitting between them. CDR3 region: CASSLEGPQHF. In nucleotides, the CDR3 is TGTGCCAGCAGCCTAGAGGGGCCCCAGCATTTT.

The chain carries TRBV5-4 and TRBJ2-2; TRBD2 aligns across 8 bases. This CDR3 has 16 amino acids. Germline lookup yields CDR1 SGHNT and CDR2 YYREEE (reference sequence). V gave up 6 bases and J gave up 5 bases; unmatched junction bases: 12. CDR3 sequence (DNA): TGTGCCAGCAACCACGGTGGGACTAGAGGGACCGGGGAGCTGTTTTTT. It encodes CASNHGGTRGTGELFF.

The chain combines TRBV29-1 with TRBJ2-1, with D maybe TRBD2 (6 bases). The CDR3 length is 14 residues. CDR1 is SQVTM, CDR2 ANQGSEA, per germline. V was pared by 7 bases and J by 9 bases, with 22 bases between. As DNA, the CDR3 is TGCAGCGGTTTAAGTGGGCGGGACGGCAGTGAGCAGTTCTTC. This codes for CSGLSGRDGSEQFF.

The sample holds a few counts of this clone. The gene calls are TRBV7-9 and TRBJ1-4; D is ambiguous. The CDR3 has 14 amino acids. Germline CDR1 reads SEHNR; CDR2 reads FQNEAQ (reference sequence). V was shortened by 3 bases and J by 5 bases, with 10 bases between the two germline ends. The CDR3 region is CASSLDGPNEKLFF. In nucleotides, the CDR3 is TGTGCCAGCAGCTTGGACGGCCCCAATGAAAAACTGTTTTTT.

V usage is TRBV11-1 and J usage is TRBJ2-1, with D perhaps matching TRBD1 (6 bases). This CDR3 contains 15 residues. V was shortened by 2 bases and J by 5 bases, with 13 bases between the two germline ends. Germline assignment: CDR1 SGHAT and CDR2 FQDESV (reference sequence). The CDR3 DNA sequence: TGTGCCAGCAGCTTACCCTTGACAGGCCACAATGAGCAGTTCTTC. Protein: CASSLPLTGHNEQFF.

The chain is built from TRBV19 and TRBJ2-1, with 9 bases that match TRBD2. The V gene's germline CDR1 is LNHDA and CDR2 SQIVND (reference sequence). The CDR3 totals 15 residues. V lost 10 bases and J lost 7; bases outside the gene matches: 14. The CDR3, as DNA: TGTGCCACCACCCTCCCTAGCGGGATAGGTAATGAGCAGTTCTTC. This gives the protein CATTLPSGIGNEQFF.

This sequence joins TRBV5-1 and TRBJ2-3; TRBD2 agrees at 8 bases. Germline CDR1 and CDR2: SGHRS and YFSETQ. The CDR3 contains 15 residues. The V and J ends lost 1 base and 2 bases, in that order; junction bases with no gene match: 3. In DNA, the CDR3 is TGCGCCAGCAGCTTGACCGGGAGGGACACAGATACGCAGTATTTT. It encodes CASSLTGRDTDTQYF.

The chain recombines TRBV5-4 with TRBJ2-1; 8 bases agree with TRBD1. The CDR3 runs 15 residues. After removal of 5 bases from V and 0 bases from J, the junction contained 4 bases not matched to a gene. Germline V gene lookup returns CDR1 SGHNT and CDR2 YYREEE (reference sequence). CDR3 region: CASSLDRGSYNEQFF. In DNA form, the CDR3 reads TGTGCCAGCAGTTTAGACAGGGGCTCCTACAATGAGCAGTTCTTC.

The chain uses TRBV11-3 and TRBJ2-1; D is unresolved. CDR3 length: 14 amino acids. The germline V gene has CDR1 SGHNT and CDR2 YENEEA. Trimming took 6 bases from V and 6 from J, leaving 15 bases between them. Written as DNA, the CDR3 is TGTGCCAGCAGTCGAGAGACCAGCTCCAATGAGCAGTTCTTC. It translates to CASSRETSSNEQFF.

The sample holds a few counts of this clone. The rearrangement links TRBV4-1 to TRBJ1-1, with D uncertain. The CDR3 is made up of 14 amino acids. V was trimmed by 0 bases and J by 4 bases, leaving 9 bases between them. Germline CDR1 MGHRA, CDR2 YSYEKL. The CDR3 is CASSQDVRPTEAFF. Written as DNA, the CDR3 is TGCGCCAGCAGCCAAGATGTACGGCCCACTGAAGCTTTCTTT.